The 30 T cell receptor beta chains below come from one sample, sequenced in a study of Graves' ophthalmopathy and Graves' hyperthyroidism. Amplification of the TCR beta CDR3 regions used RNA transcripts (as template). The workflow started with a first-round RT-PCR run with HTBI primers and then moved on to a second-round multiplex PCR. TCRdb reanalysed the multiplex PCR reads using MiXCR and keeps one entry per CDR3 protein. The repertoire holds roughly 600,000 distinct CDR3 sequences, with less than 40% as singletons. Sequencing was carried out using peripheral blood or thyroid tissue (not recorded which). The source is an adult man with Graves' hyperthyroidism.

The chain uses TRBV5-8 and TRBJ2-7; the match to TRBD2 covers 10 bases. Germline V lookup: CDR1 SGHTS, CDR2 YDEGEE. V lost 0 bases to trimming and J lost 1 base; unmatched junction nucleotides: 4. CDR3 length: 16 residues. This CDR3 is CASSLALAGRSYEQYF. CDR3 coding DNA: TGTGCCAGCAGCTTGGCACTAGCGGGGCGATCCTACGAGCAGTACTTC.

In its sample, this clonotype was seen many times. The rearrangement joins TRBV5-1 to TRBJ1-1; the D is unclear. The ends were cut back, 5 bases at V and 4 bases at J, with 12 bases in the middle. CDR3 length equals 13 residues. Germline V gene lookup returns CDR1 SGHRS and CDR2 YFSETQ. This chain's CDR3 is CASRAGYSTEAFF. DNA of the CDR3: TGCGCCAGCAGGGCCGGGTATAGCACTGAAGCTTTCTTT. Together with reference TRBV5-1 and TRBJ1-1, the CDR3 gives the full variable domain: KAGVTQTPRYLIKTRGQQVTLSCSPISGHRSVSWYQQTPGQGLQFLFEYFSETQRNKGNFPGRFSGRQFSNSRSEMNVSTLELGDSALYLCASRAGYSTEAFFGQGTRLTVV.

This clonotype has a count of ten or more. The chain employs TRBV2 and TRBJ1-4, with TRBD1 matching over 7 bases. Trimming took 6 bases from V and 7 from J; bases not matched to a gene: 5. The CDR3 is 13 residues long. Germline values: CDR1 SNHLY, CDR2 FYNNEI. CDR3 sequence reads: CASRAGGSEKLFF. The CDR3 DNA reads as TGTGCCAGCAGGGCAGGGGGGAGTGAAAAACTGTTTTTT. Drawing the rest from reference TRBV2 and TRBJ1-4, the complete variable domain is EPEVTQTPSHQVTQMGQEVILRCVPISNHLYFYWYRQILGQKVEFLVSFYNNEISEKSEIFDDQFSVERPDGSNFTLKIRSTKLEDSAMYFCASRAGGSEKLFFGSGTQLSVL.

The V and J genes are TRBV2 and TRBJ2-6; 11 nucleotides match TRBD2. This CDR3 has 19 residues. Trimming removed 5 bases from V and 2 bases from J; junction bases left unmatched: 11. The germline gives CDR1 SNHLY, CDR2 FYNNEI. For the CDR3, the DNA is TGTGCCAGCAGTTTATCGAGGGTAGCGGGGGGGCCTGGGGCCAACGTCCTGACTTTC. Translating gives CASSLSRVAGGPGANVLTF.

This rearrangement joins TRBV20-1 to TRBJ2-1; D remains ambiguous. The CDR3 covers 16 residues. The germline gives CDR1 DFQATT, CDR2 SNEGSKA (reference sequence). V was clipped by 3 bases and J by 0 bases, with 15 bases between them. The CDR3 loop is CSARRGAGVSYNEQFF. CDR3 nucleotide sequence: TGCAGTGCTAGGAGAGGAGCAGGTGTCTCCTACAATGAGCAGTTCTTC.

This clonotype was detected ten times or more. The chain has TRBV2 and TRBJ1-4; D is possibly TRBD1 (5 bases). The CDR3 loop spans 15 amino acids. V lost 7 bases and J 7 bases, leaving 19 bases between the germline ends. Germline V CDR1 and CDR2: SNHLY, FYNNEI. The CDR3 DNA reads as TGTGCCAGCAATGGGCGTCAGGGAGGGAGTGAAAAACTGTTTTTT. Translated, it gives CASNGRQGGSEKLFF.

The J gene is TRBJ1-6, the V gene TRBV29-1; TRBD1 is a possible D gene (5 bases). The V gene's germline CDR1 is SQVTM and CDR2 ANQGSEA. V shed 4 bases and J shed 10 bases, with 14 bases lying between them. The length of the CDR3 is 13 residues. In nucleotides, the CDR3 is TGCAGCGTTGGAGCAGGGAGAGGCTCACCCCTCCACTTT. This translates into CSVGAGRGSPLHF.

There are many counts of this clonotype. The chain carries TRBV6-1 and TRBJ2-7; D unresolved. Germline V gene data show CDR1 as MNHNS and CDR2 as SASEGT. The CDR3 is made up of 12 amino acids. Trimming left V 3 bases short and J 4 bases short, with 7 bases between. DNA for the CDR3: TGTGCCAGCAGTGACATGGGGTACGAGCAGTACTTC. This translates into CASSDMGYEQYF.

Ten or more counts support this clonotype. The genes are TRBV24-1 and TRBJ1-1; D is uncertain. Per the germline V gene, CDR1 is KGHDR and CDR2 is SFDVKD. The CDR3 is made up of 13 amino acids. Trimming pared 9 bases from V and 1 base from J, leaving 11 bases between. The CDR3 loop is CATVNRGNTEAFF. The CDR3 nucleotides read TGTGCCACCGTAAACCGGGGGAACACTGAAGCTTTCTTT.

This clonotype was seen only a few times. The DNA for the CDR3 is TGTGCCAGCAGTTTATCAGGGGCTCAGAACACTGAAGCTTTCTTT. Translating it yields CASSLSGAQNTEAFF. This chain uses TRBV12-3 or TRBV12-4 with TRBJ1-1; perhaps TRBD1 as D (6 bases). Trimming removed 2 bases from V and 1 base from J, with 11 bases in between. The CDR3 has 15 residues.

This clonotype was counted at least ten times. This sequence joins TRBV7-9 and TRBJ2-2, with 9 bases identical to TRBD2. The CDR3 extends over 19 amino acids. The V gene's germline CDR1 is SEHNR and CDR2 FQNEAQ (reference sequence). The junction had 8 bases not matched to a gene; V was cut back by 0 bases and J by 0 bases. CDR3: CASSLAGLAEFANTGELFF. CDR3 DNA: TGTGCCAGCAGCTTAGCGGGACTAGCAGAATTTGCGAACACCGGGGAGCTGTTTTTT.

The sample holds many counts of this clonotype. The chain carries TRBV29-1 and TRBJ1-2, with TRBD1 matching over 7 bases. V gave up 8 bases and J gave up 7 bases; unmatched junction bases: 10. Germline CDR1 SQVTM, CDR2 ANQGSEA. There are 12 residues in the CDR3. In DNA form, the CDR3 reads TGCAGCTTGGAGGCGACAGGGCTTGGCTACACCTTC. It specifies CSLEATGLGYTF.

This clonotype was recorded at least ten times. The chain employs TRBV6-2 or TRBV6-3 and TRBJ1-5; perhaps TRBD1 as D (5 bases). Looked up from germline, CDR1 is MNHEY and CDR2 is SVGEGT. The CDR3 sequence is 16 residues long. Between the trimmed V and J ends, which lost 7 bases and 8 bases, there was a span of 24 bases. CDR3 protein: CASIRGSTEIHEPQHF. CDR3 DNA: TGTGCCAGCATTCGGGGCAGTACGGAAATACATGAGCCCCAGCATTTT.

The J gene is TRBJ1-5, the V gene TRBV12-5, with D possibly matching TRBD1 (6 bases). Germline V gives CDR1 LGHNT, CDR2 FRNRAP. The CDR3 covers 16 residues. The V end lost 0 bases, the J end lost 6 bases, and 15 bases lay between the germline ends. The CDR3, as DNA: TGTGCTAGTGGTTTGGTACTAGGGACACTCAGTCAGCCCCAGCATTTT. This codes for CASGLVLGTLSQPQHF.

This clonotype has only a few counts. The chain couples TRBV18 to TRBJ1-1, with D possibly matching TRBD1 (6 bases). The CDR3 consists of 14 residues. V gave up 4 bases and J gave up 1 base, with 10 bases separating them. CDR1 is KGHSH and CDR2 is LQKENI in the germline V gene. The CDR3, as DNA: TGTGCCAGCTCACGCGAGGGGGGGAACACTGAAGCTTTCTTT. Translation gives CASSREGGNTEAFF.

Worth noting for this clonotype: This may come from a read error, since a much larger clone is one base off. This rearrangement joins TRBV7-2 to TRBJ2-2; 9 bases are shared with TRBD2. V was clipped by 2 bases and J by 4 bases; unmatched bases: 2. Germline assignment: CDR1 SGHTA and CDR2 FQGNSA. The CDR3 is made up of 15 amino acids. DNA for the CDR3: TGTGCCAGCAGCTTAATGCGGGGGGGCACCGGGGAGCTGTTTTTT. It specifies CASSLMRGGTGELFF.

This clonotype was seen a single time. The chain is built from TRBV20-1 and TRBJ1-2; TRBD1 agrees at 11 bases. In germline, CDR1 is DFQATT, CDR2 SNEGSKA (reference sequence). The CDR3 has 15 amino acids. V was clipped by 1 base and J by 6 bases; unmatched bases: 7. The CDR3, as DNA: TGCAGTGCTAGAGGGACAGGGGGCGACGAAAATGGCTACACCTTC. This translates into CSARGTGGDENGYTF.

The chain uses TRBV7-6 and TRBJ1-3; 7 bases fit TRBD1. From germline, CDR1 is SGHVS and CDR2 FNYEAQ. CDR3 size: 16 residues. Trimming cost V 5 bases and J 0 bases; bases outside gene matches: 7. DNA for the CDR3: TGTGCCAGCAGCCCGGAGACAGGGAGCTCTGGAAACACCATATATTTT. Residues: CASSPETGSSGNTIYF.

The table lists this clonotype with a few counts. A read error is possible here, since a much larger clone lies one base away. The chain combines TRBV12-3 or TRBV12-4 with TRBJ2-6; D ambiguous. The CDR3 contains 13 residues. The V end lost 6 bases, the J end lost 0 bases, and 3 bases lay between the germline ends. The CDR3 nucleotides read TGTGCCAGCAGAAACTCTGGGGCCAACGTCCTGACTTTC. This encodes CASRNSGANVLTF.

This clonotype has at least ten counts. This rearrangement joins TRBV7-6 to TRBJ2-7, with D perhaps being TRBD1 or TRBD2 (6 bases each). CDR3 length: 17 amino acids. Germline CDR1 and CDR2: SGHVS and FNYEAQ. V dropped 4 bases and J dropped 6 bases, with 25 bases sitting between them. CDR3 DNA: TGTGCCAGCAGCTCAACAGGTTACGGGGGTCTAGGGGGCGAGCAGTACTTC. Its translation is CASSSTGYGGLGGEQYF.

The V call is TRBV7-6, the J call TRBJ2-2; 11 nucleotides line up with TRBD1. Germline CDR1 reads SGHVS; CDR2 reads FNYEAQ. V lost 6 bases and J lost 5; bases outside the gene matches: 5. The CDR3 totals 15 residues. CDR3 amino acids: CASSPRDRGTGELFF. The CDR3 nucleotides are TGTGCCAGCAGTCCGAGGGACAGGGGGACCGGGGAGCTGTTTTTT.

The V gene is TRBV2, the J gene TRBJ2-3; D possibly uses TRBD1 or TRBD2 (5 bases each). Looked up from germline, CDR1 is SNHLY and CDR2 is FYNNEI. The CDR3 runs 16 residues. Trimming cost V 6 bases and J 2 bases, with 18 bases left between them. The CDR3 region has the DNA TGTGCCAGCAGCCCCAAACCGGGACGGATCACAGATACGCAGTATTTT. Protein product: CASSPKPGRITDTQYF.

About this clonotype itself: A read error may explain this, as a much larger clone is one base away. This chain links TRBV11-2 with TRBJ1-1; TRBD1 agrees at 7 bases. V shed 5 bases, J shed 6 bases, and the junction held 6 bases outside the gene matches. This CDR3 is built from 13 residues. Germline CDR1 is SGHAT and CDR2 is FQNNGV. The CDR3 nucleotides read TGTGCCAGCAGCCGGACAGGAGCTGCTGAAGCTTTCTTT. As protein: CASSRTGAAEAFF. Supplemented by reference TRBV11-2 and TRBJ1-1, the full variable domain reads EAGVAQSPRYKIIEKRQSVAFWCNPISGHATLYWYQQILGQGPKLLIQFQNNGVVDDSQLPKDRFSAERLKGVDSTLKIQPAKLEDSAVYLCASSRTGAAEAFFGQGTRLTVV.

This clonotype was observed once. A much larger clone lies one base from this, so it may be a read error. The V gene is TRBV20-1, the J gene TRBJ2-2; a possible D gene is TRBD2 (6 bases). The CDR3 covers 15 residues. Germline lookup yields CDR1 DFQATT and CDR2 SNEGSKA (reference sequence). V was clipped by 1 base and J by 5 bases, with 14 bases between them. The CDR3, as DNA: TGCAGTGCTAGAGGTTTGGGCGGGATGACCGGGGAGCTGTTTTTT. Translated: CSARGLGGMTGELFF.

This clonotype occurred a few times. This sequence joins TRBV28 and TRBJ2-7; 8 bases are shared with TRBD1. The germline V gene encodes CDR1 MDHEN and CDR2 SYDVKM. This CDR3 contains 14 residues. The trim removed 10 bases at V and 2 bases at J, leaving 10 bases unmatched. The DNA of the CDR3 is TGTGCCACGCAAAGGACAGGGAGTACCTACGAGCAGTACTTC. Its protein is CATQRTGSTYEQYF.

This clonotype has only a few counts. The CDR3 DNA is TGTGCCAGCAAAGAGCTAGCGGGGGCGCCTCAAGAGACCCAGTACTTC. Encoded protein: CASKELAGAPQETQYF. The J gene is TRBJ2-5, the V gene TRBV2, with 10 bases that match TRBD2. The CDR3 runs 16 residues. Germline V gene data show CDR1 as SNHLY and CDR2 as FYNNEI. V dropped 7 bases and J dropped 2; count of bases not matched to a gene: 10.

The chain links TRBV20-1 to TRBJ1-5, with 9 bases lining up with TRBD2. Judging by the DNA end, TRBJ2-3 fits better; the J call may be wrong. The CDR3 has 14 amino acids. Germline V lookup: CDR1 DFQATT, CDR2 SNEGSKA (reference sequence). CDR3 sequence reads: CSAFGGGGADTQYF. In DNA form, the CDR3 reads TGCAGTGCTTTCGGGGGCGGGGGGGCAGATACGCAGTATTTT.

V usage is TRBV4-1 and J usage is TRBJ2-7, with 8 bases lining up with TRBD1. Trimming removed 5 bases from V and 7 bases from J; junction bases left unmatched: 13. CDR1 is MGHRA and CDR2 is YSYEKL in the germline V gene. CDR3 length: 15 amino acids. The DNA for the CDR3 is TGCGCCAGCAGCAACCAACAGGGGGACGGAGCTGAGCAGTACTTC. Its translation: CASSNQQGDGAEQYF.

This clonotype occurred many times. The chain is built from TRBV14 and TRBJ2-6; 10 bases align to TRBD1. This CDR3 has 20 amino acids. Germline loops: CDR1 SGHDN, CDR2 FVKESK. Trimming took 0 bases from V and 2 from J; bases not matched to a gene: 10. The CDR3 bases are TGTGCCAGCAGCCAAGAGCGTATTGGGACAGGGGTAGCTGGGGCCAACGTCCTGACTTTC. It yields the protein CASSQERIGTGVAGANVLTF.

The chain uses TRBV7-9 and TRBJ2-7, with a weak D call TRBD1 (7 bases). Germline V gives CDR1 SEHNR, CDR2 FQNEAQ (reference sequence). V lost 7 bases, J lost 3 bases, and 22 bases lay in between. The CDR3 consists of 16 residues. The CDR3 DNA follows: TGTGCCAGCATCATGGCGGGGCAGGGGGGAAACTACGAGCAGTACTTC. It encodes CASIMAGQGGNYEQYF.